This TCR beta chain was recorded in a study of blood T cell repertoires in COVID-19. Study-level background: From the United States, Italy and Spain came samples of acute and convalescent COVID-19. PBMCs, B-cell-depleted T cells, or T cells were the source of the cDNA or gDNA that made up the material.

The CDR3 is made up of 14 amino acids. Germline V gene sequence: CDR1 SGHTA, CDR2 FQGTGA. V was pared by 5 bases and J by 6 bases, with 16 bases between. Methods used by the authors: Reference gene primer amplification gave nucleated cell count estimates. The table came from immunoSEQ multiplex PCR; TCRdb's copy has only in-frame clones and leaves some out. D and trimming were read from the DNA, whereas the V and J calls and clone size are those reported in that table. The sample has 150,000 to 200,000 clones; approximately 90% are singletons. This sequence was found in a man aged 18 to 30 who had recovered from COVID-19. The chain is built from TRBV7-3 and TRBJ1-2; D is possibly TRBD1 (5 bases). The source material was peripheral blood. Written as DNA, the CDR3 is TGTGCCAGCAGCCAAAGGGGAGGGGCGGATGGCTACACCTTC. Protein: CASSQRGGADGYTF.